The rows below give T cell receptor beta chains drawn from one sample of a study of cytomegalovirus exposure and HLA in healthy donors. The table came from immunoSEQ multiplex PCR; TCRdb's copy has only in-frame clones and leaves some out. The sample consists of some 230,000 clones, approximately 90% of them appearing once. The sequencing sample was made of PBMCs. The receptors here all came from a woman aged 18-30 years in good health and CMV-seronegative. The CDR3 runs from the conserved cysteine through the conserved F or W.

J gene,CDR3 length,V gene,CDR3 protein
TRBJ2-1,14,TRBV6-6,CASTVLAAGNEQFF
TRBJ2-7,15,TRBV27,CASNTRASGIYEQYF
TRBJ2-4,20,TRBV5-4,CASSSTSGRAFVSAKNIQYF
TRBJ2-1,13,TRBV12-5,CASGIIASNEQFF
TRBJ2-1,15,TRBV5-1,CASSFTGDSYNEQFF
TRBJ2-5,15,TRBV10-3,CAISEGTGGKETQYF
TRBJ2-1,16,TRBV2,CASDLSAAVNYNEQFF
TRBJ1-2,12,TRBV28,CASSPNFYGYTF
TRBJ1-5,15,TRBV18,CASSQGQGASQPQHF
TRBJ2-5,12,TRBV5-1,CATRQGQETQYF
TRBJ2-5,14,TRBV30,CAWSTQGIRETQYF
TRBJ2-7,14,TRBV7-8,CASSLAGREDEQYF
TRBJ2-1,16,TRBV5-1,CASSYDRTSKYNEQFF
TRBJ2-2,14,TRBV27,CASSFGRFAGELFF
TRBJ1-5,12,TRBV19,CASSIGNQPQHF
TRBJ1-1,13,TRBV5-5,CASSLAHLTEAFF
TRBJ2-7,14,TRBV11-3,CASSFTGGTGVQYF
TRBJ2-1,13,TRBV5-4,CASSDSGRTEQFF
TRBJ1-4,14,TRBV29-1,CSVARGLNNEKLFF
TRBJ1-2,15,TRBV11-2,CASSLDRKNFYGYTF
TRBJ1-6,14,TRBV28,CASSRRGFSTPLHF
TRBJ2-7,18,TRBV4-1,CASSQDPRGAGGPGEQYF
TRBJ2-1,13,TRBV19,CASTPISSGKQFF
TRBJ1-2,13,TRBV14,CASSQNINYGYTF
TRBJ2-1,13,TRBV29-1,CSVGGQIGSEQFF
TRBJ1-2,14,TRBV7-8,CASSPLRGGSGYTF
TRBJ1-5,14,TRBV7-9,CASSLGTANQPQHF
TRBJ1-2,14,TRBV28,CASSFSTDNYGYTF
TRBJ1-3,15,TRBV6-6,CASTQVTHSGNTIYF
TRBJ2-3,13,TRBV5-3,CAKRAVSTDTQYF
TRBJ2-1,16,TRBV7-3,CASSLIVTSGRNEQFF
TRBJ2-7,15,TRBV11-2,CASSAIDSLSYEQYF
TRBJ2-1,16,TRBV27,CASSSLRGEGLHEQFF
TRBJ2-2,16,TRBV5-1,CASSLVTGQNTGELFF
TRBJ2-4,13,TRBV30,CASGLAGDGIQYF
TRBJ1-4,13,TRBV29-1,CSVNGQGGEKLFF
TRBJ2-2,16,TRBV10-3,CAISEQAGEDTGELFF
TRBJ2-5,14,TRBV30,CAWSVAGGWETQYF
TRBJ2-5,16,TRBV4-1,CASSQDYREGQETQYF
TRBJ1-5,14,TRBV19,CASRDRVGNQPQHF
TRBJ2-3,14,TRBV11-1,CASSFGENTDTQYF
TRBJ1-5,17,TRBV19,CASRGRSGDGSNQPQHF
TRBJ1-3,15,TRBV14,CASSTLGASRNTIYF
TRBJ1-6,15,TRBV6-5,CASSYGGTVNSPLHF
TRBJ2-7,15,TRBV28,CASSFLASGIYEQYF
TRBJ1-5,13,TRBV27,CASSPTGQQPQHF
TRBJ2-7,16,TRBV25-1,CASSPRRGEGTYEQYF
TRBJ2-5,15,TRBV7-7,CASSRGTGGPETQYF
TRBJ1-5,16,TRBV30,CAWSRGGQGRNQPQHF
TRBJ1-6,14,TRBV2,CASNIGTSDSPLHF
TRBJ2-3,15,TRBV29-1,CSVSTRDSNTDTQYF
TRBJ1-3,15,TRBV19,CASRTTGSSGNTIYF
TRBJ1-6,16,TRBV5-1,CASSLGQGGINSPLHF
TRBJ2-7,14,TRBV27,CASIPSLSGRVQYF
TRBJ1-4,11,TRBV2,CASSELGQQFF
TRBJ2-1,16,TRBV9,CASSVTTSGGYNEQFF
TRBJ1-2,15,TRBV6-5,CASRPVAGQGGGYTF
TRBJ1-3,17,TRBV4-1,CASSPGQGAGAGNTIYF